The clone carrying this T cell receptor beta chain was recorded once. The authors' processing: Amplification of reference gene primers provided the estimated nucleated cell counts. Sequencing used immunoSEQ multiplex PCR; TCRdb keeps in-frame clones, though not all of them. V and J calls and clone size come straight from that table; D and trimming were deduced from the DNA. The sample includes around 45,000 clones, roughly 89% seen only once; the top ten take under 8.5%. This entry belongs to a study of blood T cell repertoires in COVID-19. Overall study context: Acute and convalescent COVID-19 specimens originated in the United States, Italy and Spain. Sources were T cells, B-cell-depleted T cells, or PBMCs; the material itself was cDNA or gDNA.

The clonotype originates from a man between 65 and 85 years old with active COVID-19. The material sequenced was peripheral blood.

Here the CDR3 DNA reads TGCGCCAGCAGCCTTAGAGAGGATCAGCCCCAGCATTTT. Protein sequence: CASSLREDQPQHF. This rearrangement joins TRBV4-3 to TRBJ1-5; no definite D call. In germline, CDR1 is LGHNA, CDR2 YSLEER. The CDR3 is made up of 13 amino acids. Trimming left V 4 bases short and J 5 bases short, with 9 bases between.